A selection of T cell receptor beta chains follows, all from one sample in a study of T cells after yellow fever vaccination. TCRdb ran MiXCR on the 5' RACE reads and lists one entry per CDR3 protein. The sample records some 320,000 distinct CDR3 sequences, approximately 8% being singletons. Sequences were derived from CD4+ T cells sorted from PBMCs, sampled 5 days after the yellow fever booster vaccination. These receptors were collected from a man between 18 and 35 years old who received the YFV17D yellow fever vaccine. Each CDR3 is given with its conserved first and last residue. A D gene is named only where the DNA matches it firmly. Size is stated for part of the rows, as once, few or many counts, or as a class when the clone is expanded.

CDR3 DNA: TGTGCCAGCAGCTTAGGCCCATCGGAGACCCAGTACTTC; CDR3 protein: CASSLGPSETQYF; V gene: TRBV7-2; D gene: -; J gene: TRBJ2-5; CDR3 length: 13; clone size: few
CDR3 DNA: TGTGCCAGCAGTTACAGGGGAGGCACTGAAGCTTTCTTT; CDR3 protein: CASSYRGGTEAFF; V gene: TRBV6-2/TRBV6-3; D gene: -; J gene: TRBJ1-1; CDR3 length: 13; clone size: few
CDR3 DNA: TGCGCCAGCAGCCAAGGGAGAACTAACTATGGCTACACCTTC; CDR3 protein: CASSQGRTNYGYTF; V gene: TRBV4-3; D gene: -; J gene: TRBJ1-2; CDR3 length: 14; clone size: -
CDR3 DNA: TGTGCCAGCAGCTTAAGTGCGGTTACGGACATTCAGTACTTC; CDR3 protein: CASSLSAVTDIQYF; V gene: TRBV7-3; D gene: -; J gene: TRBJ2-4; CDR3 length: 14; clone size: -
CDR3 DNA: TGTGCCAGCAGGGGGACAGGCACGAGTGAAAAACTGTTTTTT; CDR3 protein: CASRGTGTSEKLFF; V gene: TRBV6-2/TRBV6-3; D gene: TRBD1; J gene: TRBJ1-4; CDR3 length: 14; clone size: -
CDR3 DNA: TGTGCCAGCAGCCGCTCTGGGGCCAACGTCCTGACTTTC; CDR3 protein: CASSRSGANVLTF; V gene: TRBV13; D gene: -; J gene: TRBJ2-6; CDR3 length: 13; clone size: few
CDR3 DNA: TGTGCCAGCAGCAGTGGGGGAACTTATAATTCACCCCTCCACTTT; CDR3 protein: CASSSGGTYNSPLHF; V gene: TRBV7-2; D gene: -; J gene: TRBJ1-6; CDR3 length: 15; clone size: many
CDR3 DNA: TGCGCCAGCAGCCAAGTTCGGGGCACTGAAGCTTTCTTT; CDR3 protein: CASSQVRGTEAFF; V gene: TRBV4-1; D gene: -; J gene: TRBJ1-1; CDR3 length: 13; clone size: few
CDR3 DNA: TGTGCCAGCACCCTGGTCGCGAGAGGGGACTATGGCTACACCTTC; CDR3 protein: CASTLVARGDYGYTF; V gene: TRBV12-3/TRBV12-4; D gene: -; J gene: TRBJ1-2; CDR3 length: 15; clone size: -
CDR3 DNA: TGTGCCAGCAGCATCGGACAGGGGAGCTCTAACTATGGCTACACCTTC; CDR3 protein: CASSIGQGSSNYGYTF; V gene: TRBV7-2; D gene: TRBD1; J gene: TRBJ1-2; CDR3 length: 16; clone size: -
CDR3 DNA: TGTGCCTGGACACGGATGAGTTCTGGGGCCAACGTCCTGACTTTC; CDR3 protein: CAWTRMSSGANVLTF; V gene: TRBV30; D gene: -; J gene: TRBJ2-6; CDR3 length: 15; clone size: few
CDR3 DNA: TGTGCCAGCAGTTACCAAGGACAGGGGAACACCGGGGAGCTGTTTTTT; CDR3 protein: CASSYQGQGNTGELFF; V gene: TRBV6-5; D gene: TRBD1; J gene: TRBJ2-2; CDR3 length: 16; clone size: few
CDR3 DNA: TGTGCCAGCAGCGCACACCCGACAGGGAGGTTCACCTCTGGGGCCAACGTCCTGACTTTC; CDR3 protein: CASSAHPTGRFTSGANVLTF; V gene: TRBV7-6; D gene: -; J gene: TRBJ2-6; CDR3 length: 20; clone size: -
CDR3 DNA: TGTGCCAGCAGCCAATCCCAGAACACTGAAGCTTTCTTT; CDR3 protein: CASSQSQNTEAFF; V gene: TRBV3-1; D gene: -; J gene: TRBJ1-1; CDR3 length: 13; clone size: -
CDR3 DNA: TGCAGTGCCCTCACAGACGACACTGAAGCTTTCTTT; CDR3 protein: CSALTDDTEAFF; V gene: TRBV20-1; D gene: -; J gene: TRBJ1-1; CDR3 length: 12; clone size: -
CDR3 DNA: TGCAGTGCTAGAAACCACTCAGCTAGCAATCAGCCCCAGCATTTT; CDR3 protein: CSARNHSASNQPQHF; V gene: TRBV20-1; D gene: -; J gene: TRBJ1-5; CDR3 length: 15; clone size: -
CDR3 DNA: TGTGCCAGCCGTGGCGCGCACTCTGGGGCCAACGTCCTGACTTTC; CDR3 protein: CASRGAHSGANVLTF; V gene: TRBV6-2/TRBV6-3; D gene: -; J gene: TRBJ2-6; CDR3 length: 15; clone size: few
CDR3 DNA: TGCGCCAGCAACCCAGCGGGTCCAGATACGCAGTATTTT; CDR3 protein: CASNPAGPDTQYF; V gene: TRBV10-2; D gene: -; J gene: TRBJ2-3; CDR3 length: 13; clone size: -
CDR3 DNA: TGTGCCACCGGAGCGGACAGGACCTCAGCTGGCTACACCTTC; CDR3 protein: CATGADRTSAGYTF; V gene: TRBV15; D gene: TRBD1; J gene: TRBJ1-2; CDR3 length: 14; clone size: few
CDR3 DNA: TGTGCCAGCAGCCTCGGGACAGGGGGGTCAGATACGCAGTATTTT; CDR3 protein: CASSLGTGGSDTQYF; V gene: TRBV7-9; D gene: TRBD1; J gene: TRBJ2-3; CDR3 length: 15; clone size: few
CDR3 DNA: TGTGCCAGCAGTGCCTCGGGCCCTACCTATGGCTACACCTTC; CDR3 protein: CASSASGPTYGYTF; V gene: TRBV6-5; D gene: -; J gene: TRBJ1-2; CDR3 length: 14; clone size: few
CDR3 DNA: TGTGCCAGCAGTGCCCCGGACGGGCGGGGTGAAAAACTGTTTTTT; CDR3 protein: CASSAPDGRGEKLFF; V gene: TRBV6-1; D gene: -; J gene: TRBJ1-4; CDR3 length: 15; clone size: -
CDR3 DNA: TGTGCCAGCAGTTATGTGTCGGGGGGTAGGACTGAAGCTTTCTTT; CDR3 protein: CASSYVSGGRTEAFF; V gene: TRBV6-5; D gene: -; J gene: TRBJ1-1; CDR3 length: 15; clone size: -
CDR3 DNA: TGTGCCAGCAGCTTTAGGGGGGGGCTTTCACCCCTCCACTTT; CDR3 protein: CASSFRGGLSPLHF; V gene: TRBV7-9; D gene: -; J gene: TRBJ1-6; CDR3 length: 14; clone size: few
CDR3 DNA: TGTGCCAGCAGCTTAGAGGGTGTTCACCGGGACTGGCGTTCATCTGAAGCTTTCTTT; CDR3 protein: CASSLEGVHRDWRSSEAFF; V gene: TRBV7-9; D gene: -; J gene: TRBJ1-1; CDR3 length: 19; clone size: few
CDR3 DNA: TGCGCCAGCAGCTTGGGGCACGGTAGATACAGCGGGGACACTGAAGCTTTCTTT; CDR3 protein: CASSLGHGRYSGDTEAFF; V gene: TRBV5-1; D gene: -; J gene: TRBJ1-1; CDR3 length: 18; clone size: -
CDR3 DNA: TGCGCCAGCAGCTTGACTACTAGCGGGAAAGAGACCCAGTACTTC; CDR3 protein: CASSLTTSGKETQYF; V gene: TRBV5-1; D gene: TRBD2; J gene: TRBJ2-5; CDR3 length: 15; clone size: many
CDR3 DNA: TGCAGTGCTCCCTTCATGGATACGCAGTATTTT; CDR3 protein: CSAPFMDTQYF; V gene: TRBV20-1; D gene: -; J gene: TRBJ2-3; CDR3 length: 11; clone size: many
CDR3 DNA: TGTGCCAGCAGTTTAGATGCGTTCTGGGACAGATACGAGCAGTACTTC; CDR3 protein: CASSLDAFWDRYEQYF; V gene: TRBV12-3/TRBV12-4; D gene: TRBD1; J gene: TRBJ2-7; CDR3 length: 16; clone size: -
CDR3 DNA: TGTGCCAGCAGCTCCAATCGGGAGACCCAGTACTTC; CDR3 protein: CASSSNRETQYF; V gene: TRBV7-2; D gene: -; J gene: TRBJ2-5; CDR3 length: 12; clone size: few
CDR3 DNA: TGTGCCAGTACCCGGGGGACAGGACCGTCGGCCTATGGCTACACCTTC; CDR3 protein: CASTRGTGPSAYGYTF; V gene: TRBV18; D gene: TRBD1; J gene: TRBJ1-2; CDR3 length: 16; clone size: -
CDR3 DNA: TGTGCCAGCAGCTCCTATACTACAGATACGCAGTATTTT; CDR3 protein: CASSSYTTDTQYF; V gene: TRBV7-3; D gene: -; J gene: TRBJ2-3; CDR3 length: 13; clone size: few
CDR3 DNA: TGTGCCAGCGGTGCGATGACAGATACGCAGTATTTT; CDR3 protein: CASGAMTDTQYF; V gene: TRBV12-3/TRBV12-4; D gene: -; J gene: TRBJ2-3; CDR3 length: 12; clone size: few
CDR3 DNA: TGTGCCAGCAGTCGAACTACAGGGTCAAGCAATCAGCCCCAGCATTTT; CDR3 protein: CASSRTTGSSNQPQHF; V gene: TRBV6-5; D gene: -; J gene: TRBJ1-5; CDR3 length: 16; clone size: few
CDR3 DNA: TGTGCCAGCAGCCAAGACCGGCTAGCGAGCGAGACCCAGTACTTC; CDR3 protein: CASSQDRLASETQYF; V gene: TRBV4-2; D gene: -; J gene: TRBJ2-5; CDR3 length: 15; clone size: -
CDR3 DNA: TGCAGTGCCCAGACGGGGGCCCGCACAGATACGCAGTATTTT; CDR3 protein: CSAQTGARTDTQYF; V gene: TRBV20-1; D gene: -; J gene: TRBJ2-3; CDR3 length: 14; clone size: few
CDR3 DNA: TGTGCCAGCAGCTCGGACAGGTTCACAGATACGCAGTATTTT; CDR3 protein: CASSSDRFTDTQYF; V gene: TRBV11-2; D gene: TRBD1; J gene: TRBJ2-3; CDR3 length: 14; clone size: many
CDR3 DNA: TGTGCCACCAGCAGAGCCGCCGCTGAAGCTTTCTTT; CDR3 protein: CATSRAAAEAFF; V gene: TRBV15; D gene: -; J gene: TRBJ1-1; CDR3 length: 12; clone size: -
CDR3 DNA: TGTGCCAGCAGTGAATGGGTGGAGCAAGAGACCCAGTACTTC; CDR3 protein: CASSEWVEQETQYF; V gene: TRBV2; D gene: -; J gene: TRBJ2-5; CDR3 length: 14; clone size: -
CDR3 DNA: TGCGCCAGCAGCCCGCGTCCTAGCGAGGGCGGGGAGCTGTTTTTT; CDR3 protein: CASSPRPSEGGELFF; V gene: TRBV4-3; D gene: -; J gene: TRBJ2-2; CDR3 length: 15; clone size: -
CDR3 DNA: TGTGCCAGCAGCCCGGCCTCGTTTGGAAACACCATATATTTT; CDR3 protein: CASSPASFGNTIYF; V gene: TRBV5-5; D gene: -; J gene: TRBJ1-3; CDR3 length: 14; clone size: few
CDR3 DNA: TGTGCCAGCAGTCCACAGGGTGGCGAAGAGACCCAGTACTTC; CDR3 protein: CASSPQGGEETQYF; V gene: TRBV6-5; D gene: -; J gene: TRBJ2-5; CDR3 length: 14; clone size: few
CDR3 DNA: TGTGCCAGCAGCTTGGCCAAAGAGACCCAGTACTTC; CDR3 protein: CASSLAKETQYF; V gene: TRBV11-2; D gene: -; J gene: TRBJ2-5; CDR3 length: 12; clone size: many
CDR3 DNA: TGTGCCAGCAGTTGGCAGGGGAGCACAGATACGCAGTATTTT; CDR3 protein: CASSWQGSTDTQYF; V gene: TRBV6-6; D gene: -; J gene: TRBJ2-3; CDR3 length: 14; clone size: -
CDR3 DNA: TGCAGTGCTAGAGACCCGGGACAAGTCCCTTCAAATGAAAAACTGTTTTTT; CDR3 protein: CSARDPGQVPSNEKLFF; V gene: TRBV20-1; D gene: -; J gene: TRBJ1-4; CDR3 length: 17; clone size: -
CDR3 DNA: TGTGCCAGCAGCTTAGCGCCGGCGGTTTTGCAGTATTTT; CDR3 protein: CASSLAPAVLQYF; V gene: TRBV7-2; D gene: -; J gene: TRBJ2-3; CDR3 length: 13; clone size: few
CDR3 DNA: TGCAGTGCTAGAGGACGAGCCGGGGAGCTGTTTTTT; CDR3 protein: CSARGRAGELFF; V gene: TRBV20-1; D gene: -; J gene: TRBJ2-2; CDR3 length: 12; clone size: -
CDR3 DNA: TGCGCCAGCAGCCAAGATCGGACCGAGAGCTATGGCTACACCTTC; CDR3 protein: CASSQDRTESYGYTF; V gene: TRBV4-3; D gene: -; J gene: TRBJ1-2; CDR3 length: 15; clone size: -
CDR3 DNA: TGCGCCAGCAGCCAAGAAACGACAGGCGACTTCTATAATTCACCCCTCCACTTT; CDR3 protein: CASSQETTGDFYNSPLHF; V gene: TRBV4-3; D gene: -; J gene: TRBJ1-6; CDR3 length: 18; clone size: few
CDR3 DNA: TGTGCCAGCAGTTCACCCGGGGGGACGGGGAAGGGCTCCTACAATGAGCAGTTCTTC; CDR3 protein: CASSSPGGTGKGSYNEQFF; V gene: TRBV28; D gene: TRBD2; J gene: TRBJ2-1; CDR3 length: 19; clone size: -
CDR3 DNA: TGCGCCAGCCATCGCATGGCAGGGGTGGATGAGCAGTTCTTC; CDR3 protein: CASHRMAGVDEQFF; V gene: TRBV5-1; D gene: -; J gene: TRBJ2-1; CDR3 length: 14; clone size: many